Below are 15 T cell receptor beta chains sequenced from a single sample in a study of early T cells in non-severe SARS-CoV-2 infection. A single record per CDR3 protein comes from TCRdb applying MiXCR to the 5' RACE reads. The sample has some 39,000 distinct CDR3 sequences, nearly 7.5% seen once. Material: whole blood. These receptors were taken from an adult who was a healthcare worker with PCR-confirmed SARS-CoV-2 infection or an uninfected control (not recorded which).

In its sample, this clonotype is medium-sized. This chain connects TRBV6-4 to TRBJ2-1; the D gene is possibly TRBD1 (6 bases). Germline CDR1 and CDR2: MRHNA and SNTAGT. CDR3 length equals 15 residues. Trimming cost V 2 bases and J 6 bases, with 14 bases left between them. This CDR3 reads CASSDPGRGLNEQFF. The CDR3 DNA reads TGTGCCAGCAGTGACCCGGGCAGGGGCCTCAATGAGCAGTTCTTC.

This clonotype appeared many times. One end of the junction does not line up with germline, which may come from a read error. The rearrangement joins TRBV20-1 to TRBJ2-7; 9 nucleotides line up with TRBD1. The CDR3 totals 11 residues. Germline lookup yields CDR1 DFQATT and CDR2 SNEGSKA (reference sequence). The CDR3 nucleotides are TGCAGTGCTACAACACAGGGGGCAAATGGTTTC. The encoded protein is CSATTQGANGF.

The rearrangement uses TRBV15 and TRBJ2-3, with no clear D. The CDR3 spans 13 residues. V dropped 0 bases and J dropped 5 bases, with 6 bases sitting between them. Germline lookup yields CDR1 LNHNV and CDR2 YYDKDF (reference sequence). CDR3 nucleotides: TGTGCCACCAGCAGAGATCTCCGAGATACGCAGTATTTT. Encoded protein: CATSRDLRDTQYF.

This clonotype was seen only once. The rearrangement uses TRBV30 and TRBJ2-2, with 8 bases that match TRBD2. Unmatched junction bases numbered 8, after V lost 5 bases and J lost 3 bases. Per the germline V gene, CDR1 is GTSNPN and CDR2 is SVGIG (reference sequence). The CDR3 spans 15 residues. CDR3 bases: TGTGCCTGGGCCCTGGGACTAGGCGACACCGGGGAGCTGTTTTTT. It is translated as CAWALGLGDTGELFF.

This clonotype was picked up many times. The rearrangement links TRBV29-1 to TRBJ2-1, with TRBD1 matching 10 bases. CDR3 length: 14 amino acids. Germline V gene sequence: CDR1 SQVTM, CDR2 ANQGSEA. After removal of 4 bases from V and 4 bases from J, the junction contained 4 bases not matched to a gene. CDR3 amino acids: CSVGGQGLYNEQFF. Here the CDR3 DNA reads TGCAGCGTTGGGGGACAGGGGTTATACAATGAGCAGTTCTTC.

This clonotype has ten or more counts. The chain links TRBV20-1 to TRBJ2-7; 9 bases are shared with TRBD2. Trimming at V came to 3 bases and at J to 2 bases, leaving 2 bases not matched to a gene. The CDR3 spans 13 residues. CDR1 is DFQATT, CDR2 SNEGSKA, per germline (reference sequence). The CDR3 region is CSARSSGTYEQYF. For the CDR3, the DNA is TGCAGTGCTAGGTCTAGCGGGACCTACGAGCAGTACTTC.

The chain has TRBV5-1 and TRBJ2-7, with a possible D match to TRBD1 (6 bases). V lost 0 bases and J lost 4, with 11 bases in between. The CDR3 sequence is 14 residues long. CDR1 and CDR2 (germline): SGHRS, YFSETQ. This CDR3 is CASSLDRVSYEQYF. CDR3 bases: TGCGCCAGCAGCTTGGACAGGGTATCATACGAGCAGTACTTC. Combining the CDR3 with reference TRBV5-1 and TRBJ2-7 gives the whole variable domain KAGVTQTPRYLIKTRGQQVTLSCSPISGHRSVSWYQQTPGQGLQFLFEYFSETQRNKGNFPGRFSGRQFSNSRSEMNVSTLELGDSALYLCASSLDRVSYEQYFGPGTRLTVT.

This clonotype has at least ten counts. The chain joins TRBV12-3 or TRBV12-4 to TRBJ2-1; D might be TRBD2 (5 bases). The CDR3 extends over 12 amino acids. Trimming shortened V by 5 bases and J by 8 bases, and 10 bases separated the two germline ends. The CDR3 spells CASSGRGHEQFF. The CDR3 DNA reads as TGTGCCAGCAGTGGGCGAGGGCATGAGCAGTTCTTC.

The rearrangement uses TRBV28 and TRBJ1-6, with 7 bases identical to TRBD1. After removal of 7 bases from V and 5 bases from J, the junction contained 11 bases not matched to a gene. The CDR3 has 16 amino acids. Germline V gives CDR1 MDHEN, CDR2 SYDVKM. CDR3 loop: CASTYTTGANNSPLHF. CDR3 nucleotide sequence: TGTGCCAGCACATATACTACAGGGGCTAATAATTCACCCCTCCACTTT.

In DNA form, the CDR3 reads TGTGCCAGCAGCTCATTCGACAGCCCTAATCAGCCCCAGCATTTT. It encodes CASSSFDSPNQPQHF. V is TRBV7-8 and J is TRBJ1-5; possibly TRBD1 for D (5 bases). Germline CDR1 reads SGHVS; CDR2 reads FQNEAQ. V was shortened by 4 bases and J by 4 bases, with 14 bases between the two germline ends. This CDR3 is built from 15 residues.

The sample holds a few counts of this clonotype. The chain uses TRBV10-1 and TRBJ1-4; unclear D gene. The CDR3 has 13 residues. V gave up 3 bases and J gave up 5 bases, with 7 bases separating them. The germline V gene has CDR1 WNHNN and CDR2 SYGVQD (reference sequence). The CDR3: CASSDGPNEKLFF. CDR3 sequence (DNA): TGCGCCAGCAGTGATGGTCCGAATGAAAAACTGTTTTTT.

This clonotype occurred many times. The chain carries TRBV20-1 and TRBJ2-5; D assignment may be TRBD1 or TRBD2 (5 bases each). Germline V CDR1 and CDR2: DFQATT, SNEGSKA (reference sequence). The V gene lost 6 bases and the J gene lost 1 base, with 15 bases spanning the gap. The CDR3 is 14 residues long. The CDR3 sequence: CSAPGPRTQETQYF. The DNA for the CDR3 is TGCAGTGCCCCGGGACCCAGAACCCAAGAGACCCAGTACTTC.

This clonotype was picked up many times. The rearrangement joins TRBV20-1 to TRBJ2-1; 9 bases agree with TRBD2. Germline loops: CDR1 DFQATT, CDR2 SNEGSKA (reference sequence). V shed 6 bases, J shed 4 bases, and the junction held 7 bases outside the gene matches. The CDR3 totals 14 residues. The CDR3 bases are TGCAGTGCCTCACTAGCGGGCCGTTACAATGAGCAGTTCTTC. This encodes CSASLAGRYNEQFF.

This clonotype turned up a few times. The chain uses TRBV27 and TRBJ1-5, with a tentative D call TRBD1 (5 bases). Deletions cut 3 bases from V and 3 bases from J, with 9 bases between. Germline V gene data show CDR1 as MNHEY and CDR2 as SMNVEV (reference sequence). This CDR3 has 14 amino acids. CDR3 nucleotides: TGTGCCAGCAGTTTGTTAGGGGTCAATCAGCCCCAGCATTTT. Translated: CASSLLGVNQPQHF.

This clonotype was detected a few times. The chain carries TRBV20-1 and TRBJ2-7, with D possibly TRBD2 on 5 matching bases. V lost 0 bases, J lost 5 bases, and 23 bases lay in between. Germline V lookup: CDR1 DFQATT, CDR2 SNEGSKA (reference sequence). The CDR3 contains 17 residues. DNA of the CDR3: TGCAGTGCTAGAGACCCTACCGAAGGCGGGTCCGCGGACGAGCAGTACTTC. Translated: CSARDPTEGGSADEQYF.